This passage covers 5 T cell receptor beta chains from one sample sequenced in a study of T cells after yellow fever vaccination. TCRdb analysed the 5' RACE reads with MiXCR anew, one entry per CDR3 protein. Here the sample spans over 130,000 distinct CDR3 sequences, 7.7% being singletons. The source material was CD4+ T cells sorted from PBMCs, sampled 5 days after the yellow fever booster vaccination. The receptors shown here come from a man younger than 45 who received the YFV17D yellow fever vaccine.

This clonotype occurred many times. V gene TRBV20-1 combines with J gene TRBJ2-7; 10 bases map to TRBD2. The ends lost 1 base at V and 1 base at J; junction bases unmatched: 4. The CDR3 is 15 residues long. Germline lookup yields CDR1 DFQATT and CDR2 SNEGSKA (reference sequence). The CDR3 DNA follows: TGCAGTGCTAGAGGATCAGCGGGAGGGTCCTACGAGCAGTACTTC. This codes for CSARGSAGGSYEQYF.

In its sample, this clonotype was seen many times. The chain links TRBV12-3 or TRBV12-4 to TRBJ2-7; D remains ambiguous. This CDR3 has 15 residues. Deletions cut 3 bases from V and 0 bases from J, with 12 bases between. The DNA of the CDR3 is TGTGCCAGCAGTTTCGGCCAGTTCCTCTCCTACGAGCAGTACTTC. Translation: CASSFGQFLSYEQYF.

This clonotype was recorded at least ten times. The CDR3 reads CASSLDGTTAYEQYF. The CDR3 nucleotides are TGCGCCAGCAGCTTGGACGGGACCACGGCCTACGAGCAGTACTTC. The V and J genes are TRBV5-1 and TRBJ2-7; D is tentatively TRBD1 or TRBD2 (5 bases each). Looked up from germline, CDR1 is SGHRS and CDR2 is YFSETQ. CDR3 length: 15 amino acids. Between the trimmed V and J ends, which lost 0 bases and 2 bases, there was a span of 12 bases.

This clonotype showed up many times. The chain has TRBV6-2 or TRBV6-3 and TRBJ2-7; TRBD2 matches 11 bases. The CDR3 runs to 20 residues. V was clipped by 5 bases and J by 0 bases; unmatched bases: 18. Per the germline V gene, CDR1 is MNHEY and CDR2 is SVGEGT. CDR3 nucleotides: TGTGCCAGCAGTCTACCCCGGACTAGCGGGTCCATTTCCCTCTCCTACGAGCAGTACTTC. Translating it yields CASSLPRTSGSISLSYEQYF.

To note about this clonotype: Possible read error: a much larger clone is one base away. The genes are TRBV24-1 and TRBJ2-1; 11 bases are shared with TRBD2. This CDR3 comprises 17 residues. J lost 7 bases, V lost 7 bases, and 14 bases had no gene match. Germline V gene data show CDR1 as KGHDR and CDR2 as SFDVKD. The CDR3 region is CATRKLAGDPWENEQFF. In DNA, the CDR3 is TGTGCCACCAGAAAACTAGCGGGAGATCCTTGGGAGAATGAGCAGTTCTTC.